In this sample, the clone carrying this T cell receptor (beta chain) turned up many times. What it binds is not known. Mouse gene names and germline throughout. These data come from a study of CD8+ T cells in alopecia areata. Whole-study context: Grafted skin came from C3H/HeJ donors with spontaneous alopecia (about 6-13 months old) and was placed on roughly 7-11-week-old female C3H/HeJ mice.

Findings and caveats of the study: Researchers report lesional scalp, most notably alopecia totalis/universalis, outstripped normal scalp in clonality. Sequenced scalp T cells also include alphabeta T cells resident in normal skin. Mice gave a clearer picture of TCR sharing than patients did, possibly for HLA-related reasons.

Once RNA had been extracted, it was reverse transcribed into cDNA to act as the sequencing template. Method: immunoSEQ multiplex PCR; TCRdb's copy keeps in-frame clones and lacks some. Observed in the sample are about 2,000 clones, none of them singletons. Sequences were obtained from lesional skin. The sequence was collected from a C3H/HeJ mouse with alopecia areata. Mouse MHC haplotype: H2-k.

The CDR3 protein is CASSATGTDYAEQFF. The sequenced CDR3 bases are TGTGCCAGCAGTGCCACCGGGACAGACTATGCT. The V gene is TRBV13-1, the J gene TRBJ2-1; 7 bases map to TRBD1. The CDR3 is cut off 4 residues early in the read; its end comes from the germline J gene. The germline CDR1 and CDR2 sequences are NSHNY and SYGAGN. The V gene end was trimmed by 3 bases and the J gene end by 2 bases; junction bases not matched to a gene: 5. This CDR3 is built from 15 residues.